The clone carrying this T cell receptor beta chain was observed a few times. Its antigen is unidentified. Unique-molecular-identifier-tagged TCR beta cDNA libraries were used. TCRdb recomputed calls from the PCR reads with MiXCR, one row per CDR3 protein. This sample has about 760,000 distinct CDR3 sequences; just under 30% occur once, and the top ten carry more than 0.55%. These data belong to a study of post-analysis software for immune sequencing data. Findings of the study overall: In patients, about 5 TRBV segments were more frequent than in controls, with TRBV5-6, TRBV5-1 and TRBV20-1 among them.

This CDR3 contains 14 residues. The ends were cut back, 1 base at V and 4 bases at J, with 10 bases in the middle. CDR1 is SGHTA, CDR2 FQGNSA, per germline. The sequenced sample consisted of blood. This chain connects TRBV7-2 to TRBJ2-5, with D unresolved. This receptor was taken from a girl between 5 and 17 years old with multiple sclerosis. The CDR3 here is CASSLDQALETQYF. DNA for the CDR3: TGTGCCAGCAGCTTAGATCAGGCTTTAGAGACCCAGTACTTC.